These 24 T cell receptor beta chains came from one sample sequenced in a study of blood T cell repertoires in COVID-19. The data were produced by immunoSEQ multiplex PCR, yet TCRdb's version contains in-frame clones alone and is incomplete. The sample consists of about 140,000 clones, roughly 80% of them appearing once. The sample comprised peripheral blood. These receptors all come from a man in his 70s who had recovered from COVID-19.

V is TRBV18 and J is TRBJ2-2; 7 bases fit TRBD1. The CDR3 sequence is 17 residues long. V dropped 3 bases and J dropped 1; count of bases not matched to a gene: 8. From germline, CDR1 is KGHSH and CDR2 LQKENI. CDR3 loop: CASSPSVGTVNTGELFF. DNA of the CDR3: TGTGCCAGCTCACCGTCGGTGGGGACAGTGAACACCGGGGAGCTGTTTTTT.

The chain uses TRBV5-1 and TRBJ1-4; 8 bases line up with TRBD1. Germline trimming cut 5 bases from V and 0 bases from J; bases unmatched to any gene: 3. The CDR3 loop spans 15 amino acids. Looked up from germline, CDR1 is SGHRS and CDR2 is YFSETQ. The CDR3 coding sequence is TGCGCCAGCAGGGTGACAGGGGCAACTAATGAAAAACTGTTTTTT. Amino acid sequence: CASRVTGATNEKLFF.

This chain uses TRBV6-2 or TRBV6-3 with TRBJ1-2; 7 nucleotides agree with TRBD1. The germline V gene encodes CDR1 MNHEY and CDR2 SVGEGT. The CDR3 runs to 14 residues. Unmatched junction bases numbered 4, after V lost 2 bases and J lost 4 bases. CDR3 in DNA: TGTGCCAGCAGTTACGGACAGGACCCCTATGGCTACACCTTC. Translation: CASSYGQDPYGYTF.

The chain couples TRBV5-6 to TRBJ2-7, with D possibly matching TRBD2 (6 bases). The CDR3 sequence is 12 residues long. Trimming shortened V by 4 bases and J by 4 bases, and 9 bases separated the two germline ends. Germline V CDR1 and CDR2: SGHDT, YYEEEE. The DNA of the CDR3 is TGTGCCAGCAGCCCTGGGGGGTACGAGCAGTACTTC. Amino acid sequence: CASSPGGYEQYF.

V usage is TRBV29-1 and J usage is TRBJ1-5, with TRBD1 matching over 8 bases. CDR1 and CDR2 from the germline V gene are SQVTM and ANQGSEA. This CDR3 region has 17 residues. Germline trimming cut 8 bases from V and 1 base from J; bases unmatched to any gene: 16. The chain's CDR3 is CSPRTGPRQSSNQPQHF. The CDR3 nucleotides are TGCAGCCCCCGGACAGGGCCGAGGCAGTCGAGCAATCAGCCCCAGCATTTT. The full variable domain, with the rest looked up from reference TRBV29-1 and TRBJ1-5, is SAVISQKPSRDICQRGTSLTIQCQVDSQVTMMFWYRQQPGQSLTLIATANQGSEATYESGFVIDKFPISRPNLTFSTLTVSNMSPEDSSIYLCSPRTGPRQSSNQPQHFGDGTRLSIL.

The chain is built from TRBV9 and TRBJ2-3; D is undetermined. The CDR3 loop spans 14 amino acids. V was cut by 2 bases and J by 4 bases, with 11 bases left in between. CDR1 and CDR2 from the germline V gene are SGDLS and YYNGEE. The CDR3 protein is CASSVLVTADTQYF. The CDR3 DNA reads as TGTGCCAGCAGCGTGCTAGTCACGGCAGATACGCAGTATTTT.

The chain uses TRBV5-1 and TRBJ2-5; perhaps TRBD2 as D (5 bases). V dropped 5 bases and J dropped 1 base, with 12 bases sitting between them. Germline V gives CDR1 SGHRS, CDR2 YFSETQ. The CDR3 length is 14 residues. CDR3 nucleotides: TGCGCCAGCAGACCCACGGGGTTCCAAGAGACCCAGTACTTC. This sequence encodes CASRPTGFQETQYF.

The J gene is TRBJ1-4, the V gene TRBV7-9; TRBD1 matches at 9 bases. V lost 2 bases to trimming and J lost 8 bases; unmatched junction nucleotides: 9. Germline assignment: CDR1 SEHNR and CDR2 FQNEAQ (reference sequence). The CDR3 is 16 amino acids. Here the CDR3 reads CASSLNPGTGKEKLFF. In DNA form, the CDR3 reads TGTGCCAGCAGCTTAAACCCCGGGACAGGGAAAGAAAAACTGTTTTTT.

The chain employs TRBV5-6 and TRBJ2-4; possible D gene TRBD1, 5 bases. CDR1 is SGHDT and CDR2 is YYEEEE in the germline V gene. There are 18 residues in the CDR3. The V end was cut by 1 base, the J end by 2 bases, with 19 bases between. The CDR3, as DNA: TGTGCCAGCAGCTTGCCAGGGAACACCTTGGGGACCAAAAACATTCAGTACTTC. Amino acids: CASSLPGNTLGTKNIQYF.

The chain couples TRBV14 to TRBJ2-2; no reliable D call. CDR1 and CDR2 (germline): SGHDN, FVKESK. The CDR3 runs 14 residues. Trimming removed 1 base from V and 7 bases from J, with 10 bases in between. The CDR3, as DNA: TGTGCCAGCAGCCAAGTATCCCCACTCGGGGAGCTGTTTTTT. It yields the protein CASSQVSPLGELFF.

This clone was detected only a few times. In nucleotides, the CDR3 is TGTGCCAGCAGTTACGGCGTGGGGACAGTTAATCAGCCCCAGCATTTT. It encodes CASSYGVGTVNQPQHF. This chain uses TRBV6-2 or TRBV6-3 with TRBJ1-5, with 7 bases aligning to TRBD1. The CDR3 spans 16 residues. V shed 2 bases and J 4 bases; nucleotides not matched to a gene: 8. Germline V gene sequence: CDR1 MNHEY, CDR2 SVGEGT.

CDR3 protein: CASSLSELALNEQFF. CDR3 coding DNA: TGTGCCAGCAGCTTATCGGAACTAGCGTTAAATGAGCAGTTCTTC. The genes are TRBV5-6 and TRBJ2-1; 7 bases are a match to TRBD2. J lost 7 bases, V lost 2 bases, and 9 bases had no gene match. Germline assignment: CDR1 SGHDT and CDR2 YYEEEE. The CDR3 loop spans 15 amino acids.

The chain joins TRBV6-5 to TRBJ1-1; unclear D gene. The germline gives CDR1 MNHEY, CDR2 SVGAGI. The CDR3 spans 14 residues. Trimming removed 10 bases from V and 0 bases from J, with 15 bases in between. In DNA, the CDR3 is TGTGCCACTCTAGGGCGGGCTATGAACACTGAAGCTTTCTTT. Translating it yields CATLGRAMNTEAFF.

The V call is TRBV5-4, the J call TRBJ2-5, with D possibly being TRBD2 (5 bases). V gave up 2 bases and J gave up 4 bases, with 18 bases separating them. The germline V gene encodes CDR1 SGHNT and CDR2 YYREEE (reference sequence). The length of the CDR3 is 16 residues. This chain's CDR3 is CASSLGGLAIGETQYF. In DNA form, the CDR3 reads TGTGCCAGCAGCTTAGGTGGACTCGCTATTGGAGAGACCCAGTACTTC.

CDR3 protein: CASSHWREDTHEQYF. CDR3 in DNA: TGTGCCAGCAGCCATTGGAGGGAGGACACCCACGAGCAGTACTTC. The chain couples TRBV5-6 to TRBJ2-7, with D perhaps TRBD2 (6 bases). The CDR3 sequence is 15 residues long. Germline assignment: CDR1 SGHDT and CDR2 YYEEEE. The V and J ends lost 4 bases and 5 bases respectively, with 19 bases between them.

This clone has ten or more counts. This rearrangement joins TRBV4-1 to TRBJ2-3; 7 bases map to TRBD2. This CDR3 spans 16 amino acids. V lost 2 bases and J lost 0; bases outside the gene matches: 5. Germline V gene sequence: CDR1 MGHRA, CDR2 YSYEKL. The chain's CDR3 is CASSQSGGASTDTQYF. CDR3 bases: TGCGCCAGCAGCCAATCGGGGGGTGCTAGCACAGATACGCAGTATTTT.

The chain carries TRBV13 and TRBJ2-2, with TRBD1 as a possible D gene (6 bases). CDR1 PRHDT and CDR2 FYEKMQ come from the germline V gene (reference sequence). V was pared by 5 bases and J by 0 bases, with 16 bases between. This CDR3 contains 17 residues. The CDR3 spells CASSRFPGTTNTGELFF. CDR3 DNA: TGTGCCAGCAGCAGATTCCCCGGGACAACGAACACCGGGGAGCTGTTTTTT.

The chain combines TRBV5-6 with TRBJ2-1, with D unresolved. CDR1 is SGHDT and CDR2 is YYEEEE in the germline V gene. Trimming stripped 0 bases from V and 3 bases from J, with 10 bases between. CDR3 length equals 15 residues. The DNA for the CDR3 is TGTGCCAGCAGCTTGGAATGGCAGGACTACAATGAGCAGTTCTTC. Encoded protein: CASSLEWQDYNEQFF.

The chain is built from TRBV7-9 and TRBJ1-6; possibly TRBD1 for D (6 bases). V lost 4 bases to trimming and J lost 1 base, with 14 bases between them. The CDR3 spans 17 residues. Germline V gene lookup returns CDR1 SEHNR and CDR2 FQNEAQ (reference sequence). CDR3: CASSSAIGGSYNSPLHF. Written as DNA, the CDR3 is TGTGCCAGCAGCTCGGCTATAGGGGGTTCCTATAATTCACCCCTCCACTTT.

V usage is TRBV6-5 and J usage is TRBJ1-1; 7 bases are a match to TRBD1. The V segment lost 8 bases and the J segment 4 bases; nucleotides outside the gene matches: 10. The germline CDR1 and CDR2 sequences are MNHEY and SVGAGI. The CDR3 loop spans 14 amino acids. CDR3 in DNA: TGTGCCAGCCTTTCCCCAGGGGGGACCACTGAAGCTTTCTTT. This gives the protein CASLSPGGTTEAFF.

The genes are TRBV5-1 and TRBJ2-2; possible D gene TRBD1, 6 bases. Germline CDR1 SGHRS, CDR2 YFSETQ. The CDR3 consists of 15 residues. Trimming shortened V by 1 base and J by 2 bases, and 9 bases separated the two germline ends. The CDR3 region is CASSLRQVNTGELFF. The DNA for the CDR3 is TGCGCCAGCAGCTTGAGACAGGTTAACACCGGGGAGCTGTTTTTT.

CDR3 DNA sequence: TGTGCCAGCAGCTTCACCGGGACAGGGGCTAATGAAGCTTTCTTT. As protein: CASSFTGTGANEAFF. The chain joins TRBV5-5 to TRBJ1-1; 10 bases are a match to TRBD1. The CDR3 sequence is 15 residues long. CDR1 is SGHKS and CDR2 is YYEKEE in the germline V gene (reference sequence). With V trimmed by 2 bases and J by 7 bases, 8 bases remained unmatched.

This chain connects TRBV14 to TRBJ1-2; D may be TRBD1 (6 bases). V lost 5 bases, J lost 4 bases, and 17 bases lay in between. This CDR3 is built from 15 residues. Germline CDR1 reads SGHDN; CDR2 reads FVKESK. The CDR3 is CASSAPDRPAYGYTF. The CDR3 DNA reads as TGTGCCAGCAGCGCCCCTGACAGGCCAGCCTATGGCTACACCTTC.

This clone was counted a few times. The J gene is TRBJ1-2, the V gene TRBV18; the D is unclear. This CDR3 is built from 15 residues. In germline, CDR1 is KGHSH, CDR2 LQKENI. Deletions cut 3 bases from V and 2 bases from J, with 13 bases between. The CDR3 DNA reads as TGTGCCAGCTCACCCCTCGGGTTAGAGAACTATGGCTACACCTTC. Protein product: CASSPLGLENYGYTF.